The T cell receptor beta chain described here comes from a study of T cell responses to AZD1222 COVID-19 vaccine. Findings and limits, study-wide: Unmutated variant regions reportedly attract nearly half of all spike-specific TCRs. Repertoires were collected only later (after the peak T cell response had occurred). Researchers report vaccine-associated CD4 TCRs spanning spike, with dominance at 160-218 and 743-854. Clonal diversity was possibly underestimated, and the donors were mostly white British, with more females.

V lost 0 bases and J lost 3; bases outside the gene matches: 1. The CDR3 contains 15 residues. CDR1 SGHRS and CDR2 YFSETQ come from the germline V gene. Measured with immunoSEQ multiplex PCR; TCRdb has only the in-frame clones, and not every one. This table has approximately 160,000 clones, approximately 93% appearing once. Remarks on this clone: Its antigen remains unknown.

The clonotype originates from an adult in good health. The gene calls are TRBV5-1 and TRBJ2-2; 8 bases line up with TRBD1. The input for sequencing was peripheral blood, taken on day 0 of AZD1222 vaccination. The CDR3 spells CASSLDRGDTGELFF. Written as DNA, the CDR3 is TGCGCCAGCAGCTTGGACAGGGGGGACACCGGGGAGCTGTTTTTT.